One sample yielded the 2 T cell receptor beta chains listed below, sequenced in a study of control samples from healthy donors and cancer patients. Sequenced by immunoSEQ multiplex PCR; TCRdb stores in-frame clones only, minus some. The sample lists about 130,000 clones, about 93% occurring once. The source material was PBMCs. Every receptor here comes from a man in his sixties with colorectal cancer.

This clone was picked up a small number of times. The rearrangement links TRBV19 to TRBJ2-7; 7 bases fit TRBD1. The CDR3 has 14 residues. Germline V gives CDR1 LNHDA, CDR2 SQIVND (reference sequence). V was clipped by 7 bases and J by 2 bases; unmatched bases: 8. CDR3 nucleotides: TGTGCCAGTAAATCCAACAGGGGACCCTACGAGCAGTACTTC. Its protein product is CASKSNRGPYEQYF.

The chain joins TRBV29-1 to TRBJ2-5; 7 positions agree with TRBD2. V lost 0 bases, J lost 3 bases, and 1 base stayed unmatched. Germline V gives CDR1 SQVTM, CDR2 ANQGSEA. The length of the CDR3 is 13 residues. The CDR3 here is CSVEERGKETQYF. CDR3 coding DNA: TGCAGCGTTGAAGAGCGGGGGAAAGAGACCCAGTACTTC.